The T cell receptor beta chain under discussion was sequenced for a study of siplizumab effects on memory and regulatory T cells. Overall study results and limits: Naive T cells appeared more diverse than memory cells and seemed to be major alloresponse contributors. The study found that mappable alloreactive CD4+ clones averaged roughly 75% Treg-derived with siplizumab and under 35% in controls. Alloreactive sequences whose origin lay in unstimulated CD4+ memory cells were significantly reduced by siplizumab.

TCRdb's copy holds only in-frame clones and misses some; the assay was immunoSEQ multiplex PCR. The sample contains 94,000 or so clones, more than 85% of which appear only once. With respect to this clone: Its antigen is still unknown.

The CDR3 loop spans 13 amino acids. V lost 5 bases and J 3 bases, leaving 9 bases between the germline ends. The germline gives CDR1 MNHEY, CDR2 SMNVEV (reference sequence). The receptor comes from a human donor in good health. The sample comprised CD8+ T cells sorted from blood. V usage is TRBV27 and J usage is TRBJ2-3; no firm D call. The CDR3 nucleotides are TGTGCCAGCAGTGTTGGAATTACAGATACGCAGTATTTT. Amino acid sequence: CASSVGITDTQYF.